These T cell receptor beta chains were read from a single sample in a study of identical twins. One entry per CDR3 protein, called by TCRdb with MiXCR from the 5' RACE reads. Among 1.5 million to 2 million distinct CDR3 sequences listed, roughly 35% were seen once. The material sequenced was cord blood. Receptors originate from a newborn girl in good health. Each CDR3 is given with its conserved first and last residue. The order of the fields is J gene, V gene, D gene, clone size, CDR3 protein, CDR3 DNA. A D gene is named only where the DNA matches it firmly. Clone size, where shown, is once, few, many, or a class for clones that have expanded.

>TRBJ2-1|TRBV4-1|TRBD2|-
CASSQASGDGLSGGKEQFF
TGCGCCAGCAGCCAAGCAAGCGGGGATGGACTTAGCGGGGGGAAGGAGCAGTTCTTC
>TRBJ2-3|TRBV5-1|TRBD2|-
CASSLAGETSSGGDTQYF
TGCGCCAGCAGCTTGGCAGGGGAAACTTCTAGCGGGGGAGATACGCAGTATTTT
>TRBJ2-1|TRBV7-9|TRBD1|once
CASSLSAVRDSYNEQFF
TGTGCCAGCAGCTTATCAGCCGTCCGGGACAGCTACAATGAGCAGTTCTTC
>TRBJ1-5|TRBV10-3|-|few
CAISGEDQPQHF
TGTGCCATCAGTGGGGAGGATCAGCCCCAGCATTTT
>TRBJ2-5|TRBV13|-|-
CASSSDRPYQETQYF
TGTGCCAGCAGCTCGGACAGACCGTACCAAGAGACCCAGTACTTC
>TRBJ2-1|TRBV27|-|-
CASSFGSGTGEWEQFF
TGTGCCAGCAGTTTCGGTAGCGGGACAGGCGAATGGGAGCAGTTCTTC
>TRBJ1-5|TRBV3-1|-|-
CASSQDMGYNQPQHF
TGTGCCAGCAGCCAAGATATGGGGTACAATCAGCCCCAGCATTTT
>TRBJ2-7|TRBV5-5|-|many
CASSLDLSYEQYF
TGTGCCAGCAGCTTGGATCTTTCCTACGAGCAGTACTTC
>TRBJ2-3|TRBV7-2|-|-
CASSLAAPRKNTQYF
TGTGCCAGCAGCTTAGCGGCTCCCCGGAAGAATACGCAGTATTTT
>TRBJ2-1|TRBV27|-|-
CANRGTTYNEQFF
TGTGCCAACAGAGGGACAACCTACAATGAGCAGTTCTTC